One and the same sample provided the 10 T cell receptor beta chains below, sequenced in a study of identical twins. TCRdb reprocessed the 5' RACE reads with MiXCR, giving one entry per CDR3 protein. The data hold 550,000 to 700,000 distinct CDR3 sequences, with roughly 9.9% observed a single time. The sample was also reused in another study, on yellow fever vaccine responses in identical twins.

The sample comprised PBMCs. All receptors come from a woman in her late teens or twenties in good health.

Worth noting for this clonotype: One end of the junction does not line up with germline, which may come from a read error. The chain couples TRBV7-7 to TRBJ2-7; TRBD2 might be the D (6 bases). The CDR3 runs 13 residues. Germline CDR1 is SSHAT and CDR2 is FNYEAQ (reference sequence). The CDR3, as DNA: TGTGCTAGCAGCCCCGGCGGGGATCACGAGCAGTACTTC. As protein: CASSPGGDHEQYF.

This clonotype has just a few counts. This sequence joins TRBV27 and TRBJ2-3, with D perhaps matching TRBD2 (5 bases). V lost 3 bases, J lost 4 bases, and 11 bases lay in between. The CDR3 has 14 residues. Germline V gene lookup returns CDR1 MNHEY and CDR2 SMNVEV (reference sequence). The CDR3 reads CASSLRRWADTQYF. DNA of the CDR3: TGTGCCAGCAGTTTGAGGAGGTGGGCAGATACGCAGTATTTT.

This clonotype was observed at least ten times. The rearrangement uses TRBV4-2 and TRBJ2-1; TRBD2 agrees at 7 bases. Trimming at V came to 2 bases and at J to 8 bases, leaving 9 bases not matched to a gene. Germline values: CDR1 LGHNA, CDR2 YNFKEQ. This CDR3 has 15 amino acids. The CDR3 region is CASSQTLAETHEQFF. The DNA for the CDR3 is TGTGCCAGCAGCCAAACCCTAGCGGAAACGCATGAGCAGTTCTTC.

This clonotype was detected a few times. The chain joins TRBV4-3 to TRBJ2-3; D is perhaps TRBD2 (5 bases). CDR1 LGHNA and CDR2 YSLEER come from the germline V gene. The CDR3 contains 15 residues. Trimming left V 4 bases short and J 2 bases short, with 13 bases between. The CDR3 protein is CASSRMDLDTDTQYF. The CDR3, as DNA: TGCGCCAGCAGCCGCATGGACTTAGACACAGATACGCAGTATTTT.

This clonotype appeared many times. The J gene is TRBJ2-2, the V gene TRBV29-1, with unresolved D. Between the trimmed V and J ends, which lost 4 bases and 1 base, there was a span of 10 bases. Germline CDR1 SQVTM, CDR2 ANQGSEA. The CDR3 length is 14 residues. The CDR3 sequence: CSVGPERNTGELFF. CDR3 nucleotides: TGCAGCGTTGGACCAGAGCGGAACACCGGGGAGCTGTTTTTT.

This clonotype was found a few times. The rearrangement links TRBV12-3 or TRBV12-4 to TRBJ2-7; D uncertain. This CDR3 has 13 residues. V was clipped by 3 bases and J by 2 bases, with 8 bases between them. The CDR3 bases are TGTGCCAGCAGTTTTGGTCAGCCCTACGAGCAGTACTTC. Translated: CASSFGQPYEQYF.

This clonotype was found a few times. The chain is built from TRBV9 and TRBJ2-7, with 7 bases lining up with TRBD2. This CDR3 has 15 residues. From germline, CDR1 is SGDLS and CDR2 YYNGEE. The trim removed 0 bases at V and 3 bases at J, leaving 6 bases unmatched. CDR3 sequence (DNA): TGTGCCAGCAGCGTAGGGGGCGGGGGTTTCTACGAGCAGTACTTC. It translates to CASSVGGGGFYEQYF.

The chain is built from TRBV29-1 and TRBJ1-4, with 8 bases lining up with TRBD1. The CDR3 runs 12 residues. After removal of 7 bases from V and 7 bases from J, the junction contained 5 bases not matched to a gene. Germline V gene sequence: CDR1 SQVTM, CDR2 ANQGSEA. The CDR3 sequence: CSGGQGVEKLFF. The CDR3, as DNA: TGCAGCGGAGGACAGGGTGTTGAAAAACTGTTTTTT. Combining the CDR3 with reference TRBV29-1 and TRBJ1-4 gives the whole variable domain SAVISQKPSRDICQRGTSLTIQCQVDSQVTMMFWYRQQPGQSLTLIATANQGSEATYESGFVIDKFPISRPNLTFSTLTVSNMSPEDSSIYLCSGGQGVEKLFFGSGTQLSVL.

The chain has TRBV11-1 and TRBJ1-1, with D possibly matching TRBD1 (6 bases). The CDR3 extends over 14 amino acids. CDR1 SGHAT and CDR2 FQDESV come from the germline V gene (reference sequence). V lost 2 bases to trimming and J lost 3 bases, with 10 bases between them. The CDR3 loop reads CASSLTDRYTEAFF. CDR3 nucleotides: TGTGCCAGCAGCTTAACCGACAGGTACACTGAAGCTTTCTTT.

V and J are TRBV7-9 and TRBJ1-1, with TRBD1 identical over 7 bases. The CDR3 runs to 14 residues. With 1 base clipped from V and 4 bases from J, the junction kept 3 bases outside the gene matches. Germline CDR1 SEHNR, CDR2 FQNEAQ (reference sequence). The CDR3 DNA reads TGTGCCAGCAGCTTAGAGGGGGCTAGCACTGAAGCTTTCTTT. Protein: CASSLEGASTEAFF.